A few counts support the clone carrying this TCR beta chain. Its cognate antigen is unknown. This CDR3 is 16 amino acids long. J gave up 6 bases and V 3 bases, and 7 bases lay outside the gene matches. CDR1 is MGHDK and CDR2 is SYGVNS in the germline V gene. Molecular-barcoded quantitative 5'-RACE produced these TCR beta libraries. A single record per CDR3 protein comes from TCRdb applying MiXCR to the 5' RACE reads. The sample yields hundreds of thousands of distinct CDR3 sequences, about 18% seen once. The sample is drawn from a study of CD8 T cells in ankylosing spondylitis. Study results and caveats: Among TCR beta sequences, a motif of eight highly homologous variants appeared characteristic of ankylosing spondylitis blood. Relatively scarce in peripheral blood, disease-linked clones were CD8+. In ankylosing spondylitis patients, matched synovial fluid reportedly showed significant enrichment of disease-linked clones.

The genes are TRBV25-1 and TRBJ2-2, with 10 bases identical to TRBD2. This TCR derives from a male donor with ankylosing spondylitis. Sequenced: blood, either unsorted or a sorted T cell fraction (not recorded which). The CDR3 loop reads CASSERLAGDSGELFF. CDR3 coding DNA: TGTGCCAGCAGTGAGAGGCTAGCGGGAGATTCCGGGGAGCTGTTTTTT.